The source of this T cell receptor beta chain is a study of cytomegalovirus exposure and HLA in healthy donors. Notes on the study in general: The investigators catalogued 150 to 200 TCR beta chains as cytomegalovirus-associated.

PCR used 60 Vbeta primers and 13 Jbeta primers. Sequenced by immunoSEQ multiplex PCR; TCRdb stores in-frame clones only, minus some. The table shows 95,000 to 100,000 clones, with roughly three quarters occurring only once. As to this clone: What it binds is unknown.

This CDR3 has 13 amino acids. Germline CDR1 is LNHDA and CDR2 is SQIVND (reference sequence). V was shortened by 7 bases and J by 6 bases, with 15 bases between the two germline ends. The clonotype comes from a female donor in good health and CMV-seronegative. Material for sequencing was PBMCs. The chain combines TRBV19 with TRBJ1-1; no definite D call. In nucleotides, the CDR3 is TGTGCCAGTAAGATCCCTACGCTTTCTGAAGCTTTCTTT. Translating it yields CASKIPTLSEAFF.